These 11 T cell receptor beta chains came from one sample sequenced in a study of T cell repertoires in cytomegalovirus infection. Each CDR3 protein is one row after TCRdb ran MiXCR on the reads. The sample lists around 740,000 distinct CDR3 sequences; 35% to 40% were seen once. The specimen was PBMCs. The receptors originated from a human donor in good health (CMV status not recorded). Some clones in this sample may be carry-over from other donors' samples.

Comments on this clonotype: Given the absence of the conserved phenylalanine or tryptophan at the CDR3 end, a read error is likely. V and J are TRBV7-9 and TRBJ2-6, with D unresolved. This CDR3 region has 16 residues. Germline values: CDR1 SEHNR, CDR2 FQNEAQ (reference sequence). V shed 5 bases and J shed 0 bases, with 11 bases lying between them. The CDR3 is CASSIGRDSGANVLTL. In DNA form, the CDR3 reads TGTGCCAGCAGCATTGGAAGGGACTCTGGGGCCAACGTCCTGACTTTA.

In this sample, this clonotype turned up a few times. The V gene is TRBV7-2, the J gene TRBJ1-1; D is perhaps TRBD1 (5 bases). CDR1 is SGHTA and CDR2 is FQGNSA in the germline V gene. The CDR3 is 14 residues long. V lost 5 bases, J lost 5 bases, and 15 bases lay in between. The CDR3 is CASSMTDRGTEAFF. CDR3 DNA: TGTGCCAGCAGCATGACAGATCGGGGGACTGAAGCTTTCTTT.

This clonotype was counted only a few times. This rearrangement joins TRBV7-3 to TRBJ1-1, with 11 bases that match TRBD1. The trim removed 1 base at V and 0 bases at J, leaving 7 bases unmatched. CDR3 length: 18 residues. Germline V gene data show CDR1 as SGHTA and CDR2 as FQGTGA. CDR3 loop: CASSLSRGTGGMNTEAFF. CDR3 nucleotides: TGTGCCAGCAGCTTAAGTCGCGGGACAGGGGGAATGAACACTGAAGCTTTCTTT.

The chain is built from TRBV28 and TRBJ1-1; D remains unclear. Germline CDR1 and CDR2: MDHEN and SYDVKM. The V end lost 7 bases, the J end lost 4 bases, and 13 bases lay between the germline ends. The CDR3 consists of 13 residues. The CDR3 here is CASTAPWVTEAFF. Here the CDR3 DNA reads TGTGCCAGCACTGCGCCGTGGGTCACTGAAGCTTTCTTT.

Only a few counts were recorded for this clonotype. The chain uses TRBV7-2 and TRBJ2-7; TRBD2 might be the D (5 bases). V lost 2 bases and J 7 bases, leaving 12 bases between the germline ends. The CDR3 is made up of 13 amino acids. Per germline, CDR1 SGHTA and CDR2 FQGNSA. The CDR3 sequence is CASSLRRGQEQYF. The CDR3 nucleotides are TGTGCCAGCAGCTTACGACGAGGGCAAGAGCAGTACTTC. The full variable domain, its missing parts supplied by reference TRBV7-2 and TRBJ2-7, is GAGVSQSPSNKVTEKGKDVELRCDPISGHTALYWYRQSLGQGLEFLIYFQGNSAPDKSGLPSDRFSAERTGGSVSTLTIQRTQQEDSAVYLCASSLRRGQEQYFGPGTRLTVT.

The table lists this clonotype with a few counts. The chain carries TRBV10-3 and TRBJ2-5; either TRBD1 or TRBD2 may fit D (5 bases each). Trimming took off 3 bases at V and 5 bases at J, with 10 bases between the two ends. Germline CDR1 and CDR2: ENHRY and SYGVKD. This CDR3 has 13 residues. As DNA, the CDR3 is TGTGCCATCAGTGACTGGGACGGGGAGACCCAGTACTTC. Its protein product is CAISDWDGETQYF.

This clonotype showed up many times. The chain is built from TRBV12-3 or TRBV12-4 and TRBJ1-2, with D unresolved. The germline V and J ends were trimmed by 0 bases and 4 bases, with 9 bases remaining between them. The CDR3 is 14 amino acids. The CDR3 DNA is TGTGCCAGCAGTTTAGCCGGCGGTGCCTATGGCTACACCTTC. It specifies CASSLAGGAYGYTF.

To note about this clonotype: One junction end disagrees with the germline gene, perhaps due to a read error. The gene calls are TRBV27 and TRBJ1-2; 8 bases are a match to TRBD1. Per germline, CDR1 MNHEY and CDR2 SMNVEV (reference sequence). The CDR3 length is 14 residues. For the CDR3, the DNA is TGTGCCAGCAGTTTACAGGGGGCAAACTATGGCGACACCTTC. Its translation is CASSLQGANYGDTF.

V is TRBV5-3 and J is TRBJ1-4, with D possibly matching TRBD1 (6 bases). Being an ORF, TRBV5-3 has a function that is uncertain. The CDR3 totals 16 residues. Trimming pared 8 bases from V and 5 bases from J, leaving 22 bases between. In DNA form, the CDR3 reads TGTGCCAGCAGCCGAATACAACAGGGATTAAATGAAAAACTGTTTTTT. It specifies CASSRIQQGLNEKLFF.

The chain joins TRBV6-1 to TRBJ2-7, with TRBD2 identical over 10 bases. CDR3 length equals 16 residues. The V and J ends lost 0 bases and 2 bases, in that order; junction bases with no gene match: 4. The germline V gene encodes CDR1 MNHNS and CDR2 SASEGT. The CDR3, as DNA: TGTGCCAGCAGTGAAGCGCAAGGACTAGCGGCCTACGAGCAGTACTTC. Residues: CASSEAQGLAAYEQYF.

V usage is TRBV19 and J usage is TRBJ1-1, with 10 positions matching TRBD1. Trimming took 6 bases from V and 10 from J; bases not matched to a gene: 20. The CDR3 runs 17 residues. Germline CDR1 LNHDA, CDR2 SQIVND (reference sequence). The CDR3 DNA is TGTGCCAGTAGCCCGTCCCCCCGGGACAGGGGCTTGGAAGTAGCTTTCTTT. Protein product: CASSPSPRDRGLEVAFF.